Listed below are T cell receptor beta chains from one sample, sequenced in a study of T cell responses to AZD1222 COVID-19 vaccine. Generated by immunoSEQ multiplex PCR, the TCRdb table keeps only in-frame clones and is missing some. Seen here are about 180,000 clones, about 89% observed once, and the top ten hold around 1.6%. The starting material was peripheral blood, obtained on day 0 of AZD1222 vaccination. These receptors were taken from an adult in good health. Each CDR3 is given with its conserved first and last residue. The D gene is left open where the match is weak. Rows may omit the clone size; those that give it use once, few, many or a size class.

TRBV7-3	TRBJ2-1	TRBD2	.	CASSLKAGEVYEQFF	TGTGCCAGCAGCTTAAAAGCGGGAGAAGTCTATGAGCAGTTCTTC
TRBV10-3	TRBJ2-1	.	.	CAISHRDEQFF	TGTGCCATCAGTCACAGAGATGAGCAGTTCTTC
TRBV28	TRBJ1-6	.	.	CASSRPDNSPLHF	TGTGCCAGCAGTCGACCGGATAATTCACCCCTCCACTTT
TRBV19	TRBJ1-1	.	.	CASTLVYAFF	TGTGCCAGTACTTTGGTTTACGCTTTCTTT
TRBV9	TRBJ1-3	TRBD1	.	CASSEGQGGNTIYF	TGTGCCAGCAGCGAGGGACAGGGGGGAAACACCATATATTTT
TRBV5-1	TRBJ2-1	TRBD2	once	CASSLTSGGTYNEQFF	TGCGCCAGCAGCTTGACTAGCGGGGGGACGTACAATGAGCAGTTCTTC
TRBV25-1	TRBJ1-2	.	.	CASSDTERGPLGYTF	TGTGCCAGCAGTGATACCGAGCGGGGCCCCCTTGGCTACACCTTC
TRBV28	TRBJ1-2	.	.	CASSIEGDGYGYTF	TGTGCCAGCAGTATCGAGGGGGATGGCTATGGCTACACCTTC
TRBV11-2	TRBJ1-4	.	.	CASSLGVSTNEKLFF	TGTGCCAGCAGCTTAGGGGTGTCAACTAATGAAAAACTGTTTTTT
TRBV7-6	TRBJ2-1	TRBD2	.	CASSLQTAGVSNEQFF	TGTGCCAGCAGCTTACAGACAGCGGGAGTAAGTAATGAGCAGTTCTTC
TRBV28	TRBJ1-2	TRBD1	few	CASRQGNYGYTF	TGTGCCAGCAGACAGGGGAACTATGGCTACACCTTC
TRBV6-1	TRBJ1-4	.	once	CASSEERAEKLFF	TGTGCCAGCAGTGAAGAAAGGGCTGAAAAACTGTTTTTT
TRBV28	TRBJ1-1	.	.	CASIGSVNTEAFF	TGTGCCAGTATAGGAAGTGTGAACACTGAAGCTTTCTTT
TRBV21-1	TRBJ1-2	.	.	CASSKWGHPGYGYTF	TGTGCCAGCAGCAAGTGGGGCCACCCTGGCTATGGCTACACCTTC
TRBV10-3	TRBJ2-2	TRBD1	.	CAISQDRGGTGELFF	TGTGCCATCAGCCAGGACAGGGGTGGGACCGGGGAGCTGTTTTTT
TRBV7-2	TRBJ2-2	TRBD2	.	CASSLVPSGNTGELFF	TGTGCCAGCAGCTTAGTCCCTAGCGGGAACACCGGGGAGCTGTTTTTT
TRBV12-3/TRBV12-4	TRBJ1-1	.	few	CASSPTGSTEAFF	TGTGCCAGCAGCCCAACAGGGTCGACTGAAGCTTTCTTT
TRBV7-2	TRBJ2-2	.	.	CASSFKKAGTANTGELFF	TGTGCCAGCAGCTTTAAGAAAGCCGGGACGGCTAACACCGGGGAGCTGTTTTTT
TRBV5-1	TRBJ1-6	.	.	CASSLVQGSNSPLHF	TGCGCCAGCAGCTTGGTACAGGGCTCTAATTCACCCCTCCACTTT
TRBV7-2	TRBJ2-1	TRBD1	few	CASSLARGPYNEQFF	TGTGCCAGCAGCTTAGCCAGGGGGCCCTACAATGAGCAGTTCTTC
TRBV30	TRBJ1-1	.	.	CAWMRGANTEAFF	TGTGCCTGGATGAGGGGCGCGAACACTGAAGCTTTCTTT
TRBV5-1	TRBJ2-3	.	.	CASRWSVFTDTQYF	TGCGCCAGCAGATGGAGCGTCTTCACAGATACGCAGTATTTT
TRBV10-3	TRBJ2-1	TRBD1	.	CAISVGQYGNEQFF	TGTGCCATCAGTGTGGGACAGTACGGGAATGAGCAGTTCTTC
TRBV7-2	TRBJ2-2	.	.	CASSLMAPSRELFF	TGTGCCAGCAGCTTAATGGCTCCTTCCCGGGAGCTGTTTTTT
TRBV19	TRBJ1-2	.	once	CASSRTVEKGNYGYTF	TGTGCCAGCAGCAGGACAGTAGAAAAAGGGAACTATGGCTACACCTTC
TRBV6-6	TRBJ2-2	.	.	CASSFPPGDTGELFF	TGTGCCAGCAGTTTCCCCCCCGGTGACACCGGGGAGCTGTTTTTT
TRBV28	TRBJ2-1	TRBD2	.	CASSSGTSGRDEQFF	TGTGCCAGCAGTTCCGGGACTAGCGGGAGGGATGAGCAGTTCTTC
TRBV14	TRBJ1-4	TRBD1	.	CASSRDSVNEKLFF	TGTGCCAGCAGCCGGGACAGTGTGAATGAAAAACTGTTTTTT
TRBV15	TRBJ1-2	.	.	CATSRPGQYGFYYGYTF	TGTGCCACCAGCAGACCTGGCCAGTACGGATTTTACTATGGCTACACCTTC
TRBV6-5	TRBJ1-1	TRBD1	.	CASSRTGLTEAFF	TGTGCCAGCAGTCGGACAGGGTTGACTGAAGCTTTCTTT
TRBV19	TRBJ2-5	.	.	CASSIRNQETQYF	TGTGCCAGTAGTATCCGGAACCAAGAGACCCAGTACTTC
TRBV24-1	TRBJ2-2	.	.	CATSDLDSQMNTGELFF	TGTGCCACCAGTGACTTGGACAGCCAGATGAACACCGGGGAGCTGTTTTTT
TRBV6-6	TRBJ1-2	TRBD1	.	CASSLPRGQGNYGYTF	TGTGCCAGCAGTCTCCCCAGGGGACAGGGCAACTATGGCTACACCTTC
TRBV3-1/TRBV3-2	TRBJ1-5	.	.	CASSQGENRAQPQHF	TGTGCCAGCAGCCAAGGGGAGAACAGGGCACAGCCCCAGCATTTT
TRBV4-3	TRBJ1-1	.	.	CASSPGQVNTEAFF	TGCGCCAGCAGCCCCGGGCAGGTGAACACTGAAGCTTTCTTT
TRBV4-3	TRBJ2-7	.	.	CASSQYSGHSYEQYF	TGCGCCAGCAGCCAGTATAGCGGACACTCCTACGAGCAGTACTTC
TRBV18	TRBJ2-7	.	.	CASSAGFSYEQYF	TGTGCCAGCTCAGCGGGGTTTTCCTACGAGCAGTACTTC
TRBV7-9	TRBJ2-5	.	once	CASSLFGDQETQYF	TGTGCCAGCAGCTTATTTGGGGACCAAGAGACCCAGTACTTC